This TCR beta chain was recorded in a study of lymphopenia after photon versus proton radiotherapy. Some clones are missing from TCRdb's copy, which holds only in-frame ones; the method was immunoSEQ multiplex PCR. There are about 160,000 clones in the sample; approximately 91% occur only once, and approximately 4.7% lies in the top ten. Between the trimmed V and J ends, which lost 5 bases and 0 bases, there was a span of 10 bases. Germline lookup yields CDR1 MDHEN and CDR2 SYDVKM. This CDR3 contains 14 residues. A word on this clone: Its antigen is currently unknown.

General study findings and limits: A bigger post-nadir fall in TCR diversity correlated inversely with survival time in deceased patients.

Sequencing was performed on peripheral blood, taken from a patient treated with photon-based radiotherapy. This clonotype was sampled from a man between 45 and 60 years old with gastric cancer. The chain combines TRBV28 with TRBJ1-2; weak D call: TRBD1 (5 bases). The CDR3 DNA reads TGTGCCAGCAGTCTGGTGGGGGCTAACTATGGCTACACCTTC. Translated, it gives CASSLVGANYGYTF.